Detailed here is one T cell receptor beta chain. Its antigen is undetermined. Germline values: CDR1 SGHDT, CDR2 YYEEEE. The CDR3 runs to 16 residues. After removal of 2 bases from V and 2 bases from J, the junction contained 9 bases not matched to a gene. The sample comes from a study of cytomegalovirus exposure and HLA in healthy donors. Study conclusions and caveats: In a later analysis, TCR beta V- and J-gene trimming was associated with a missense DCLRE1C variant. The likely explanation for a cluster of highly shared sequence variants was sequencing artifact.

Those who donated were healthy bone marrow donors. This PCR relied on a set of 60 Vbeta primers and 13 Jbeta primers. Sequenced by immunoSEQ multiplex PCR; TCRdb stores in-frame clones only, minus some. This table holds over 120,000 clones, just under 85% found once. Specimen: PBMCs. This rearrangement joins TRBV5-6 to TRBJ1-2; 7 nucleotides align to TRBD1. The source is a woman in her fifties or sixties in good health and CMV-seropositive. The CDR3 is CASSFRGTDINYGYTF. The CDR3 DNA follows: TGTGCCAGCAGCTTCAGAGGGACAGACATAAACTATGGCTACACCTTC.